The T cell receptor (beta chain) described here comes from a study of Ad26.COV2.S vaccination and SARS-CoV-2 variants. Libraries were prepared by immunoSEQ multiplex PCR; TCRdb keeps only in-frame clonotypes and omits some of them. The sample records fewer than 400,000 clones, roughly 80% being singletons. This sample's treatment: 15 to 20 received Ad26.COV2.S at low or high dose, single or two shots; a few received placebo; per-sample allocation not given. Samples came from day 63 after the first vaccine or placebo injection. V was shortened by 6 bases and J by 3 bases, with 14 bases between the two germline ends. CDR1 is SNHLY and CDR2 is FYNNEI in the germline V gene. This CDR3 comprises 14 residues. A note on this clone: Its antigen is not identified.

Study-wide results and caveats: The TCR breadth and depth analyses may have understated or missed part of the total T cell responses.

The receptor was derived from a person aged 18 to 59 who received the Ad26.COV2.S COVID-19 vaccine or a placebo. This chain links TRBV2 with TRBJ2-5, with a tentative D call TRBD2 (6 bases). The material was peripheral blood, obtained in a trial of Ad26.COV2.S vaccine versus placebo. The CDR3 loop is CASSEFWGEETQYF. Written as DNA, the CDR3 is TGTGCCAGCAGCGAATTCTGGGGGGAAGAGACCCAGTACTTC.